This TCR beta chain was captured in a study of response to subunit inactivated influenza vaccine. Findings and caveats of the study: After each seasonal influenza vaccination, few new T cells are recruited, the authors suggested.

From the RT-PCR reads, TCRdb called clonotypes with MiXCR, one entry per CDR3 protein. Among around 710,000 distinct CDR3 sequences listed, around 14% were seen once. The V and J ends lost 7 bases and 7 bases respectively, with 24 bases between them. CDR1 and CDR2 from the germline V gene are SGHNT and YYREEE (reference sequence). The CDR3 runs 16 residues. To note about this clonotype: Its target is unknown.

This specimen consisted of PBMCs from blood, obtained 14 to 15 days before vaccination. The TCR originated in a man aged 50-59 years who received an inactivated influenza vaccine. The V and J genes are TRBV5-4 and TRBJ2-1; either TRBD1 or TRBD2 may fit D (5 bases each). The CDR3 is CASGSGLLCAGNEQFF. DNA for the CDR3: TGTGCCAGCGGCTCGGGGCTCCTCTGCGCTGGGAATGAGCAGTTCTTC.